This T cell receptor (beta chain) comes out of a study of T cell repertoires in cytomegalovirus infection (dated by TCRdb to between 2018 and 2021). For the study in its entirety: Alongside well-studied HLA-B-restricted epitopes, the peptide stimulations were aimed at recently identified HLA-C-restricted CMV epitopes, whose presentation resists viral immunomodulation. Donor HLA type was relevant to the analysis, because carriage of CMV infection together with the matching HLA type was indicated by public TCR beta signatures. Findings and caveats that apply to the study as a whole: In the ex vivo response, HLA-C-restricted CMV-specific TCR beta clonotypes were dominant, and in two of eight donors the single most frequent clonotype came from this HLA-C-restricted group. In both this cohort and an independent cohort of approximately 350 donors, the cumulative frequency of public TCR beta family members distinguished carriers of CMV infection plus the relevant HLA type.

The run used an Illumina HiSeq 1500. The raw public reads went through TCRdb reprocessing: fastp at Q25, MiXCR clone calling, in-frame beta chains kept. Under each unique CDR3 protein, matching rows form one entry showing the most common genes and DNA. The sample table shows 900,000 to 950,000 distinct CDR3 sequences, and 30% to 40% are seen once. The ten largest clonotypes hold around an eighth of the sample. For this clonotype: Its antigen is still unknown. Per-base qualities were not stored, and no clone one base away is much larger.

Reading the germline V gene gives CDR1 SGHVS and CDR2 FNYEAQ. Including the terminal cysteine and phenylalanine, the CDR3 comprises 17 residues. The entry retains the CDR3 DNA only, 51 bases that are in frame from base 1. Ends trimmed: V by 0 bases, J by 6 bases; bases unmatched to a gene: 12. The sample's treatment or condition label, decoded: in vitro stimulation with specific CMV peptide epitopes to enrich CMV-specific T cells. Rearrangement joined TRBV7-6 to TRBJ1-2, with 8 junctional bases fitting TRBD1. The TCR originated in a human donor in good health (CMV status not recorded). Some clones in this sample may be carry-over from other donors' samples. This sample comprised cultured CD8+ T cells from PBMCs, obtained from culture after CMV antigen stimulation. CDR3 reads: CASSLASSGTGIDGYTF. In nucleotide form, the sequence is TGTGCCAGCAGCTTAGCTTCTTCCGGGACAGGCATAGATGGCTACACCTTC.